This is a list of T cell receptor beta chains from one sample in a study of blood T cell repertoires in COVID-19. TCRdb's copy holds only in-frame clones and misses some; the assay was immunoSEQ multiplex PCR. The sample carries 150,000 or so clones, about 70% recorded once. The specimen sequenced was peripheral blood. Every receptor here comes from a woman in her seventies with acute or convalescent COVID-19. Each CDR3 is given with its conserved first and last residue. The D gene is left open where the match is weak. Rows may omit the clone size; those that give it use once, few, many or a size class.

j_gene,abundance,d_gene,v_gene,CDR3aa,CDR3nt
TRBJ2-5,many,.,TRBV12-3/TRBV12-4,CASTSADGTQYF,TGTGCCAGCACCTCAGCGGACGGGACACAGTACTTC
TRBJ2-1,.,TRBD2,TRBV10-3,CAISSTGGLAGDNEQFF,TGTGCCATCAGTTCCACAGGGGGACTAGCGGGAGACAATGAGCAGTTCTTC
TRBJ1-3,.,TRBD1,TRBV3-1/TRBV3-2,CASSMTGGFSGNTIYF,TGTGCCAGCAGCATGACAGGGGGCTTTAGTGGAAACACCATATATTTT
TRBJ2-3,.,TRBD1,TRBV11-2,CASSPWTGAAINTQYF,TGTGCCAGCAGCCCCTGGACAGGGGCCGCGATAAATACGCAGTATTTT
TRBJ1-2,few,TRBD1,TRBV12-3/TRBV12-4,CASSRTGDGYTF,TGTGCCAGCAGCCGGACAGGGGATGGCTACACCTTC
TRBJ1-4,.,.,TRBV5-6,CASSRRRGGWEKLFF,TGTGCCAGCAGCCGCAGGAGGGGGGGCTGGGAAAAACTGTTTTTT
TRBJ1-2,.,TRBD1,TRBV11-2,CASSSYRGKNYGYTF,TGTGCCAGCAGCTCTTACAGGGGGAAAAACTATGGCTACACCTTC
TRBJ1-1,.,.,TRBV19,CASRRVSSTEAFF,TGTGCCAGCCGCAGGGTCTCGAGCACTGAAGCTTTCTTT
TRBJ2-1,.,.,TRBV3-1/TRBV3-2,CASSQSRGASYNEQFF,TGTGCCAGCAGCCAATCACGGGGGGCCTCCTACAATGAGCAGTTCTTC
TRBJ2-2,.,TRBD2,TRBV6-5,CASPSGSGTGELFF,TGTGCCAGCCCAAGCGGGAGTGGGACCGGGGAGCTGTTTTTT
TRBJ2-7,.,TRBD1,TRBV2,CASSVDRANEQYF,TGTGCCAGCAGTGTAGACAGGGCCAACGAGCAGTACTTC
TRBJ2-7,.,.,TRBV5-3,CARSFDLTGKDYEQYF,TGTGCCAGAAGCTTTGATCTAACAGGGAAGGACTACGAGCAGTACTTC
TRBJ2-5,.,.,TRBV5-6,CASSRRASSGETQYF,TGTGCCAGCAGCCGGCGCGCTAGCTCGGGAGAGACCCAGTACTTC
TRBJ1-2,.,TRBD1,TRBV5-4,CASSSLDRGGGYTF,TGTGCCAGCAGCTCGTTAGACAGGGGTGGTGGCTACACCTTC
TRBJ1-3,.,TRBD1,TRBV28,CASRSSGTGNGNTIYF,TGTGCCAGCAGGTCCTCCGGGACAGGGAATGGAAACACCATATATTTT
TRBJ2-6,few,.,TRBV28,CASSPSGSHSGANVLTF,TGTGCCAGCAGTCCTTCAGGGTCCCACTCTGGGGCCAACGTCCTGACTTTC
TRBJ1-2,.,.,TRBV7-8,CASSREGDNYGYTF,TGTGCCAGCAGCCGTGAAGGGGATAACTATGGCTACACCTTC
TRBJ2-7,.,TRBD2,TRBV27,CASSPDLAGGYEQYF,TGTGCCAGCAGTCCCGATCTAGCGGGAGGGTACGAGCAGTACTTC
TRBJ2-1,.,TRBD2,TRBV11-2,CASSVGLAGLDEQFF,TGTGCCAGCAGCGTGGGACTAGCGGGGTTAGATGAGCAGTTCTTC
TRBJ1-2,few,TRBD1,TRBV12-3/TRBV12-4,CASSLDREGYTF,TGTGCCAGCAGTCTCGACAGGGAAGGCTACACCTTC
TRBJ1-2,.,.,TRBV12-3/TRBV12-4,CASSLNLYGYTF,TGTGCCAGCAGTTTAAATCTATATGGCTACACCTTC
TRBJ2-7,.,TRBD2,TRBV6-6,CASSPLLAGGYEQYF,TGTGCCAGCAGTCCCCTACTAGCGGGAGGCTACGAGCAGTACTTC
TRBJ1-1,few,.,TRBV19,CASRPQGGNTEAFF,TGTGCCAGTAGACCCCAGGGCGGAAACACTGAAGCTTTCTTT
TRBJ2-5,few,TRBD1,TRBV2,CATTGTVIQETQYF,TGTGCCACCACCGGGACAGTAATCCAAGAGACCCAGTACTTC
TRBJ2-1,.,.,TRBV12-3/TRBV12-4,CASTLYNEQFF,TGTGCCAGCACCCTTTACAATGAGCAGTTCTTC
TRBJ1-5,.,.,TRBV7-8,CASSSTGFARNQPQHF,TGTGCCAGCAGCTCGACGGGGTTTGCGCGCAATCAGCCCCAGCATTTT
TRBJ2-3,.,TRBD2,TRBV6-6,CASSLSGGSTDTQYF,TGTGCCAGCAGTTTATCGGGGGGTAGCACAGATACGCAGTATTTT
TRBJ1-2,.,.,TRBV3-1/TRBV3-2,CASSQNQGNGYTF,TGTGCCAGCAGCCAAAACCAGGGTAATGGCTACACCTTC
TRBJ2-7,.,.,TRBV3-1/TRBV3-2,CASSQAHFYEQYF,TGTGCCAGCAGCCAAGCCCATTTTTACGAGCAGTACTTC